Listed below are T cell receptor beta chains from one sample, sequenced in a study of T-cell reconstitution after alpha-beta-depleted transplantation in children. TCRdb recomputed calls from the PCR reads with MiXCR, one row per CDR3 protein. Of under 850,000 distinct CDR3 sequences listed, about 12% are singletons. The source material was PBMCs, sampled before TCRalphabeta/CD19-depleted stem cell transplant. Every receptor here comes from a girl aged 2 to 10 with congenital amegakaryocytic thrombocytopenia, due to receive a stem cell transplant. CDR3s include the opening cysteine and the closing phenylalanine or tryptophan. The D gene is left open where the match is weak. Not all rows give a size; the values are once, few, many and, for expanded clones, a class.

TGCAGTGCTAGAGATAGCGGGCAAGAGACCCAGTACTTC | CSARDSGQETQYF | TRBD2 | TRBJ2-5 | TRBV20-1 | many
TGTGCCAGCATCTCCACAGGGATTGGGGCTTTCTTT | CASISTGIGAFF | - | TRBJ1-1 | TRBV12-3/TRBV12-4 | few
TGTGCCAGCAGCTTCCTACTCTCCACAGATACGCAGTATTTT | CASSFLLSTDTQYF | - | TRBJ2-3 | TRBV5-6 | few
TGTGCCAGCAGTTCGTTTTTCATCCGGGACAGGGTGGACGAGCAGTACTTC | CASSSFFIRDRVDEQYF | TRBD1 | TRBJ2-7 | TRBV27 | few
TGCAGTGCTAGCGGGAGGGTATATACGCAGTATTTT | CSASGRVYTQYF | TRBD2 | TRBJ2-3 | TRBV20-1 | many
TGCGCCAGCAGCTTGGCGCCGCCGCCCTACTACGAGCAGTACTTC | CASSLAPPPYYEQYF | - | TRBJ2-7 | TRBV5-1 | few
TGCAGTGCTATGAGCGGGACTGGAGTATACGAGCAGTACTTC | CSAMSGTGVYEQYF | TRBD2 | TRBJ2-7 | TRBV20-1 | -
TGTGCCAGCAGAACAGGGGCTACCTACGAGCAGTACTTC | CASRTGATYEQYF | TRBD1 | TRBJ2-7 | TRBV6-1 | -
TGTGCCAGCAGTGTTGAATCTATTTCTGGGGCCAACGTCCTGACTTTC | CASSVESISGANVLTF | - | TRBJ2-6 | TRBV12-3/TRBV12-4 | -
TGCAGTGCTAGCTTCCCGGGACAGGACAATGAGCAGTTCTTC | CSASFPGQDNEQFF | TRBD1 | TRBJ2-1 | TRBV20-1 | many
TGTGCCAGCAGTACAGGGATACGTAGCTCCTACGAGCAGTACTTC | CASSTGIRSSYEQYF | - | TRBJ2-7 | TRBV12-3/TRBV12-4 | -
TGTGCCGTGGCGACTAGCGGGACTTACAATGAGCAGTTCTTC | CAVATSGTYNEQFF | TRBD2 | TRBJ2-1 | TRBV12-3/TRBV12-4 | few
TGTGCCAGCAGCTTACAATTTAGACTAGTCGATCCAGATACGCAGTATTTT | CASSLQFRLVDPDTQYF | - | TRBJ2-3 | TRBV7-9 | few
TGTGCCAGCAGTTTCAGAGGGACAGGGTCATACGAGCAGTACTTC | CASSFRGTGSYEQYF | TRBD1 | TRBJ2-7 | TRBV12-3/TRBV12-4 | few
TGTGCCAGCAGCTTAGGTAGAGACGACATTCAGTACTTC | CASSLGRDDIQYF | - | TRBJ2-4 | TRBV7-6 | -
TGTGCCAGCAGTTTTCTTCTTGGGGAGGAGACCCAGTACTTC | CASSFLLGEETQYF | - | TRBJ2-5 | TRBV28 | few
TGCGCCAGCCGGGACAGGGGTTCCAAAAACATTCAGTACTTC | CASRDRGSKNIQYF | TRBD1 | TRBJ2-4 | TRBV10-2 | -
TGCGCCAGCAGCCCCGCCCCCCACAATGAGCAGTTCTTC | CASSPAPHNEQFF | - | TRBJ2-1 | TRBV5-1 | many
TGCAGTGCGCAGAAACTAGCGGAAAACTCCTACGAGCAGTACTTC | CSAQKLAENSYEQYF | TRBD2 | TRBJ2-7 | TRBV20-1 | many
TGCAGTGCTAGAGATGGGACTAGCGGGCGTTTTGTTGTCGGCTACAATGAGCAGTTCTTC | CSARDGTSGRFVVGYNEQFF | TRBD2 | TRBJ2-1 | TRBV20-1 | -
TGTGCCAGCAGCCCAACGCAAGCCGAGAGTGAGCAGTTCTTC | CASSPTQAESEQFF | - | TRBJ2-1 | TRBV7-2 | many
TGCGCCAGCAGCCAAGGAGACAGACACAATGAGCAGTTCTTC | CASSQGDRHNEQFF | - | TRBJ2-1 | TRBV4-1 | few
TGCGCCAGCAGCTTGGCCATGGTCAACTATGGCTACACCTTC | CASSLAMVNYGYTF | - | TRBJ1-2 | TRBV5-1 | many
TGCGCCAGCAGCCAAGATCGGGCGGGTGGTTACGAGCAGTACTTC | CASSQDRAGGYEQYF | - | TRBJ2-7 | TRBV4-1 | few
TGTGCCAGCAGTTACTCTGGGACAGGGGACACCGAGCAGTACTTC | CASSYSGTGDTEQYF | TRBD1 | TRBJ2-7 | TRBV6-5 | -
TGTGCCAGCAGTCCCGGGACTAGCGTCGGCACCGGGGAGCTGTTTTTT | CASSPGTSVGTGELFF | TRBD2 | TRBJ2-2 | TRBV12-3/TRBV12-4 | few
TGTGCCAGCAGCTTACATAGGACTAGCGCCAATGAGCAGTTCTTC | CASSLHRTSANEQFF | TRBD2 | TRBJ2-1 | TRBV7-8 | few
TGTGCCAGCAGCTTAGCCGAGACACTGATCTTTAATTCACCCCTCCACTTT | CASSLAETLIFNSPLHF | - | TRBJ1-6 | TRBV7-6 | -
TGCGCCAGCAGCACAGACAGTACTAGTTACGAGCAGTACTTC | CASSTDSTSYEQYF | - | TRBJ2-7 | TRBV5-1 | -
TGTGCCAGCAGCTTTGCAGGGCGGGATAGGAGCACCGGGGAGCTGTTTTTT | CASSFAGRDRSTGELFF | - | TRBJ2-2 | TRBV12-1 | few
TGCAGCTACTTATGGGTGGCCAAAAACATTCAGTACTTC | CSYLWVAKNIQYF | - | TRBJ2-4 | TRBV20-1 | -
TGTGCCAGCAGCCAAGGGATCTACAATGAGCAGTTCTTC | CASSQGIYNEQFF | - | TRBJ2-1 | TRBV3-1 | many
TGCGCCAGCAGCTTGCCAGCGGACCGGTACAATGAGCAGTTCTTC | CASSLPADRYNEQFF | - | TRBJ2-1 | TRBV5-1 | many
TGTGCCAGCAGCTTAGAGATAGCGGGAGGGAATGAGCAGTTCTTC | CASSLEIAGGNEQFF | TRBD2 | TRBJ2-1 | TRBV7-6 | many
TGTGCCAGCAGCGGGATCGCACCGGGACTAGAGTCTGATGAGCAGTTCTTC | CASSGIAPGLESDEQFF | TRBD2 | TRBJ2-1 | TRBV11-1 | few
TGTGCCAGCAGCGTAGGGAACCCCAACATTCACAATGAGCAGTTCTTC | CASSVGNPNIHNEQFF | - | TRBJ2-1 | TRBV9 | many
TGTGCCAGCAGTGAACAGGGAGGGACACCCCTCCACTTT | CASSEQGGTPLHF | - | TRBJ1-6 | TRBV27 | many
TGCAGTGCTGGTAGGGTCGGGGGCACAGATACGCAGTATTTT | CSAGRVGGTDTQYF | - | TRBJ2-3 | TRBV20-1 | many
TGTGCCAGCAGCGCCCCCTCACCCCTCCACTTT | CASSAPSPLHF | - | TRBJ1-6 | TRBV21-1 | few
TGTGCCAGCAGTCAAACTCGGCATGAGCAGTTCTTC | CASSQTRHEQFF | - | TRBJ2-1 | TRBV7-9 | many
TGTGCCAGCAGTTCGAAGCGGGGCTCCTACGAGCAGTACTTC | CASSSKRGSYEQYF | TRBD2 | TRBJ2-7 | TRBV12-3/TRBV12-4 | -
TGTGCCAGCAGTCGGACAGGGGAGAATTCTTCTGGGGCCAACGTCCTGACTTTC | CASSRTGENSSGANVLTF | TRBD1 | TRBJ2-6 | TRBV2 | many
TGCAGCGCCAGTCCCGCGGGCACAGATACGCAGTATTTT | CSASPAGTDTQYF | - | TRBJ2-3 | TRBV29-1 | many
TGTGCCAGCAGTCCCCAAGCGGTGGGGGATTCCGAGCAGTACTTC | CASSPQAVGDSEQYF | - | TRBJ2-7 | TRBV27 | -
TGTTCCAGCAGCTTGGCCGTGGGAGTCAACTACAATGAGCAGTTCTTC | CSSSLAVGVNYNEQFF | - | TRBJ2-1 | TRBV5-4 | -
TGCGCCAGCAGCCAAGATCCTTTCAGAGGGTGGGTTGGGGCCAACGTCCTGACTTTC | CASSQDPFRGWVGANVLTF | - | TRBJ2-6 | TRBV4-1 | few
TGCAGTGCTAGAGAGGGGGGCATATCCTACGAGCAGTACTTC | CSAREGGISYEQYF | - | TRBJ2-7 | TRBV20-1 | many
TGTGCCTGGAGCGAGGGGGAAGCTTTCTTT | CAWSEGEAFF | - | TRBJ1-1 | TRBV30 | -
TGTGCCAGTAGTTTACAGGGAAATAGCAATCAGCCCCAGCATTTT | CASSLQGNSNQPQHF | - | TRBJ1-5 | TRBV19 | -
TGTGCCATCCCAAAGCACCGCGGAATCTCCTACGAGCAGTACTTC | CAIPKHRGISYEQYF | - | TRBJ2-7 | TRBV10-3 | -
TGCAGTGCTAGTCAGTCCGGCGGGGCCAACGTCCTGACTTTC | CSASQSGGANVLTF | - | TRBJ2-6 | TRBV20-1 | -
TGTGCCAGCAGCCCTAGGACTACCGCAGACGATACAGATACGCAGTATTTT | CASSPRTTADDTDTQYF | - | TRBJ2-3 | TRBV7-9 | once
TGTGCCAGCAGCAAAGGGGACAACACCGGGGAGCTGTTTTTT | CASSKGDNTGELFF | - | TRBJ2-2 | TRBV21-1 | once
TGTGCCAGCCGATTAGGAATTGTTGAGCAGTTCTTC | CASRLGIVEQFF | - | TRBJ2-1 | TRBV12-3/TRBV12-4 | -
TGCAGCGTCCGGGTGAAGGCCTTCAATCAGCCCCAGCATTTT | CSVRVKAFNQPQHF | - | TRBJ1-5 | TRBV29-1 | few
TGTGCCAGCAGCTTCTTTAACACCGGGGAGCTGTTTTTT | CASSFFNTGELFF | - | TRBJ2-2 | TRBV5-5 | many